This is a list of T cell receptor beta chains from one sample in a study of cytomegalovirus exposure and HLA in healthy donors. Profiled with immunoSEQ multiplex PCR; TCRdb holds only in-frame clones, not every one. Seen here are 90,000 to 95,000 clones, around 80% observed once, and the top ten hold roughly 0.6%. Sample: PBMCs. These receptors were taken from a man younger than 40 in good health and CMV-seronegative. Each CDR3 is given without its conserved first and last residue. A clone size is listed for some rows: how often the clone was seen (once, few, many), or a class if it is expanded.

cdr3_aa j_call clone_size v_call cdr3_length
ASSSGPGGGTHEQY TRBJ2-7 . TRBV7-3 14
ASSGTDSSGFGTDTQY TRBJ2-3 . TRBV10-1 16
ASSLTRESRTNVLT TRBJ2-6 . TRBV18 14
ASSSPEPGGGYT TRBJ1-2 few TRBV6-6 12
ATRQPPSYGYT TRBJ1-2 . TRBV15 11
ASSLIADEQY TRBJ2-7 . TRBV7-9 10
GGMGQGNTEAF TRBJ1-1 . TRBV10-3 11
ASSFGTDSGNTIY TRBJ1-3 . TRBV5-6 13
ASSPRGETEAF TRBJ1-1 . TRBV6-6 11
ASSKSVFGGYT TRBJ1-2 . TRBV21-1 11
ASSLDEGRNTGELF TRBJ2-2 . TRBV11-3 14
ASSSTSVNNEQF TRBJ2-1 . TRBV5-1 12
ASRGQGSHPQH TRBJ1-5 . TRBV2 11
ATSRKQVSSGNTIY TRBJ1-3 . TRBV15 14
ASSYLGQGYYEQY TRBJ2-7 . TRBV6-6 13
ASSLFSSYNSPLH TRBJ1-6 once TRBV5-6 13
ASSLPPPGQGTGYQETQY TRBJ2-5 once TRBV7-6 18
ASSPLGGSSQPQH TRBJ1-5 . TRBV7-2 13
ASSFSRVGNEQF TRBJ2-1 . TRBV5-4 12
ASSLEAGGFSYNEQF TRBJ2-1 . TRBV11-2 15
ASSLVLAGVETQY TRBJ2-5 . TRBV5-6 13
ASSQKRSATNYGYT TRBJ1-2 few TRBV4-3 14
ASSLLVYERGSQRGTQY TRBJ2-3 few TRBV5-6 17
ASSPNPLGVADIQY TRBJ2-4 . TRBV9 14
ASSQEEGWNTEAF TRBJ1-1 few TRBV4-2 13
ASSLQGTEAANYGYT TRBJ1-2 . TRBV18 15
ASSEGRDRYMNTEAF TRBJ1-1 few TRBV4-1 15
ASSLAGGGFTNTEAF TRBJ1-1 few TRBV5-1 15
ASSTGGKGNQPQH TRBJ1-5 . TRBV19 13
SVEGAGQGLSYEQY TRBJ2-7 . TRBV29-1 14
ASSEGNTRVAQH TRBJ1-5 . TRBV6-1 12
ASSVEAGGNIQY TRBJ2-4 . TRBV9 12
ASSPNQGGKTQY TRBJ2-5 . TRBV18 12
ASSGAGSMDFWSTEAF TRBJ1-1 . TRBV2 16
ASSLSKRVWSEQF TRBJ2-1 . TRBV27 13
ASSLEVQGTEAF TRBJ1-1 . TRBV7-9 12
AISESNRGGGEAF TRBJ1-1 . TRBV10-3 13
ASSIGSSGNTIY TRBJ1-3 . TRBV19 12
SVVSSSIYNEQF TRBJ2-1 . TRBV29-1 12
ASSPQMTGIKSTDTQY TRBJ2-3 once TRBV18 16
ASRNRAHGYT TRBJ1-2 . TRBV6-6 10